This is a list of T cell receptor beta chains from one sample in a study of early T cells in non-severe SARS-CoV-2 infection. TCRdb passed the 5' RACE reads through MiXCR, listing each CDR3 protein once. The profile covers 99,000 or so distinct CDR3 sequences, with over 15% appearing a single time and roughly 1.3% taken by the ten largest. The sequencing sample was made of whole blood. The source of these receptors is an adult who was a healthcare worker with PCR-confirmed SARS-CoV-2 infection or an uninfected control (not recorded which). Both conserved end residues are part of each CDR3. A D gene is named only where the DNA matches it firmly. Clone size, where shown, is once, few, many, or a class for clones that have expanded.

J	D	length	V	size	DNA	CDR3
TRBJ1-1	-	13	TRBV7-2	-	TGTGCCAGCAGCTTAGCTCGCGAGGGAGAAGCTTTCTTT	CASSLAREGEAFF
TRBJ1-1	-	13	TRBV12-3/TRBV12-4	few	TGTGCCAGCAGTCCGCTGGGGAACACTGAAGCTTTCTTT	CASSPLGNTEAFF
TRBJ2-3	-	14	TRBV5-8	few	TGTGCCAGCAGCTTGGGCCTTAGCACAGATACGCAGTATTTT	CASSLGLSTDTQYF
TRBJ2-1	TRBD2	15	TRBV19	few	TGTGCCAGTAATTTGGGGGCGGGAGGTATGAATGAGCAGTTCTTC	CASNLGAGGMNEQFF
TRBJ2-5	-	17	TRBV20-1	few	TGCAGTGCTAGAGATAGGTCCGGACTACCCCGGAGGGAGACCCAGTACTTC	CSARDRSGLPRRETQYF
TRBJ2-1	-	15	TRBV14	-	TGTGCCAGCAGCCATTCAATACGGACATTGGATGAGCAGTTCTTC	CASSHSIRTLDEQFF
TRBJ2-5	-	16	TRBV28	-	TGTGCCAGCAGTTTAGGTCCAGGTCGGCCTGAAGAGACCCAGTACTTC	CASSLGPGRPEETQYF
TRBJ2-7	-	14	TRBV11-2	few	TGTGCCAGCAGCTCCACCGCGGGGGCGGACGAGCAGTACTTC	CASSSTAGADEQYF
TRBJ1-5	-	14	TRBV27	few	TGTGCCAGCAGTTTATATGGTGAGGATCAGCCCCAGCATTTT	CASSLYGEDQPQHF
TRBJ2-1	TRBD2	15	TRBV10-3	-	TGTGCCATCAGTGAGATAGCTAGCGGGGGCAATGAGCAGTTCTTC	CAISEIASGGNEQFF
TRBJ2-3	TRBD2	17	TRBV12-3/TRBV12-4	-	TGTGCCAGCAGTTCAGCCCGGCGGGGGGGTCGGACAGATACGCAGTATTTT	CASSSARRGGRTDTQYF
TRBJ1-5	-	13	TRBV6-2/TRBV6-3	few	TGTGCTAGCAGTTCCCAGGGAAAACAGCCCCAGCATTTT	CASSSQGKQPQHF
TRBJ1-2	TRBD1	16	TRBV20-1	-	TGCAGTGCTAGAGATGGAAACAGGGGGCGAAACTATGGCTACACCTTC	CSARDGNRGRNYGYTF
TRBJ2-7	-	12	TRBV3-1	-	TGTGCCAGCAGCCAAACAGGGAACGAGCAGTACTTC	CASSQTGNEQYF
TRBJ2-2	TRBD1	15	TRBV30	many	TGTGCCGGGTCGACAGGGGGCTGGGACACCGGGGAGCTGTTTTTT	CAGSTGGWDTGELFF
TRBJ2-1	TRBD2	15	TRBV19	-	TGTGCCAGCCGGTATAGCGGGACACTTCACAATGAGCAGTTCTTC	CASRYSGTLHNEQFF
TRBJ2-1	-	12	TRBV7-6	few	TGTGCCAGCAGCTATAGCGTCAATGAGCAGTTCTTC	CASSYSVNEQFF
TRBJ1-3	-	14	TRBV20-1	-	TGCAGTGCTAGAGACACCCCCTCTGGAAACACCATATATTTT	CSARDTPSGNTIYF
TRBJ2-2	-	14	TRBV20-1	few	TGCAGTGCACCCCCGGGACCAGACACCGGGGAGCTGTTTTTT	CSAPPGPDTGELFF
TRBJ1-2	-	12	TRBV30	few	TGTGCCTGGAGTGTATCGTATTATGGCTACACCTTC	CAWSVSYYGYTF
TRBJ1-3	TRBD1	14	TRBV6-1	many	TGTGCCAGCAGTGGGGACAGGGGCGGAAACACCATATATTTT	CASSGDRGGNTIYF
TRBJ2-1	-	13	TRBV27	-	TGTGCCAGCAGTTTTCAGGCCAGCGGTGAGCAGTTCTTC	CASSFQASGEQFF
TRBJ2-1	TRBD1	15	TRBV27	-	TGTGCCAGCAGTTTTAGGGGACAGGGGGTAGGTGAGCAGTTCTTC	CASSFRGQGVGEQFF
TRBJ2-7	-	17	TRBV28	-	TGTGCCAGCAGTTTGTACATCATGGGAGCGGACAACCGCGGGAAGTACTTC	CASSLYIMGADNRGKYF
TRBJ2-7	TRBD1	12	TRBV28	-	TGTGCCAGCGAAGTCAGGGGGCGGGAGCAGTACTTC	CASEVRGREQYF
TRBJ1-5	-	14	TRBV28	-	TGTGCCAGCAGCCAAACAGCGGGCAATCAGCCCCAGCATTTT	CASSQTAGNQPQHF
TRBJ2-3	TRBD2	13	TRBV28	few	TGTGCCAGCACTAGCGGAGACACAGATACGCAGTATTTT	CASTSGDTDTQYF
TRBJ2-1	-	13	TRBV11-2	-	TGTGCCAGCAGCTCAGTGCAGGTTAATGAGCAGTTCTTC	CASSSVQVNEQFF
TRBJ1-1	-	14	TRBV20-1	-	TGCAGTGCTATAACAGGGAATGCGGGGACTGAAGCTTTCTTT	CSAITGNAGTEAFF
TRBJ1-4	TRBD1	13	TRBV29-1	-	TGCAGCGTTGTGGGACAGGGTGAAGAAAAACTGTTTTTT	CSVVGQGEEKLFF
TRBJ2-1	TRBD2	15	TRBV10-1	-	TGCGCCAGCAGTAAAGGCGGGGGGACTTACAATGAGCAGTTCTTC	CASSKGGGTYNEQFF
TRBJ2-6	-	13	TRBV12-3/TRBV12-4	many	TGTGCCAGCATCTCAGCTGGGGCCAACGTCCTGACTTTC	CASISAGANVLTF
TRBJ2-1	-	15	TRBV6-2/TRBV6-3	-	TGTGCCAGCAGTCTCAGCGGGACAACCTACAATGAGCAGTTCTTC	CASSLSGTTYNEQFF
TRBJ2-1	TRBD2	18	TRBV27	-	TGTGCCAGCAGTTTAGTGGGGACTAGCGGGAGCCGCTACAATGAGCAGTTCTTC	CASSLVGTSGSRYNEQFF
TRBJ1-5	-	13	TRBV5-5	-	TGTGCCAGCAGCTTTGGGGGTGGCCAGCCCCAGCATTTT	CASSFGGGQPQHF
TRBJ1-1	-	11	TRBV29-1	many	TGCAGCGTATGGACAAACACTGAAGCTTTCTTT	CSVWTNTEAFF
TRBJ2-3	-	14	TRBV5-4	few	TGTGCCAGCAGCTTGGATATTGGCACAGATACGCAGTATTTT	CASSLDIGTDTQYF
TRBJ2-3	-	10	TRBV7-9	-	TGTGCCAGCACCAATACGGCGCAGTATTTT	CASTNTAQYF
TRBJ2-1	TRBD1	15	TRBV10-2	few	TGCGCCAGCAGTAACAGGGGTGGAGGCTACAATGAGCAGTTCTTC	CASSNRGGGYNEQFF
TRBJ1-2	-	14	TRBV10-1	once	TGCGCCAGCACGGTCCTCGGCCGGAGCGGAGGCTACACCTTC	CASTVLGRSGGYTF
TRBJ1-2	-	18	TRBV27	few	TGTGCCAGCAGTTTATCGATCGGTTCGGGGGCGGGCGACTATGGCTACACCTTC	CASSLSIGSGAGDYGYTF